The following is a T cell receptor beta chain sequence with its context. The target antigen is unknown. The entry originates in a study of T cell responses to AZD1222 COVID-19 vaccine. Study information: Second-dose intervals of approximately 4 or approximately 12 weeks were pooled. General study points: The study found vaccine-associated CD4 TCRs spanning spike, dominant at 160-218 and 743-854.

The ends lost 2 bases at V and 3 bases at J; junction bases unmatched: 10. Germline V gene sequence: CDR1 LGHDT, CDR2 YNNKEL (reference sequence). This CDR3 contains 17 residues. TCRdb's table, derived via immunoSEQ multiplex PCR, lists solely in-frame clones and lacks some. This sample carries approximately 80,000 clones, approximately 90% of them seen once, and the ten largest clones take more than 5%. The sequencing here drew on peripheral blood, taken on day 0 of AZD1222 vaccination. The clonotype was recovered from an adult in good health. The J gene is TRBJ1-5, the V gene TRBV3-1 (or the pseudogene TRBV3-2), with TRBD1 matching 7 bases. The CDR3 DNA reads TGTGCCAGCAGCCAAAGAGGACGGGACAGCCCCAATCAGCCCCAGCATTTT. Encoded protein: CASSQRGRDSPNQPQHF.